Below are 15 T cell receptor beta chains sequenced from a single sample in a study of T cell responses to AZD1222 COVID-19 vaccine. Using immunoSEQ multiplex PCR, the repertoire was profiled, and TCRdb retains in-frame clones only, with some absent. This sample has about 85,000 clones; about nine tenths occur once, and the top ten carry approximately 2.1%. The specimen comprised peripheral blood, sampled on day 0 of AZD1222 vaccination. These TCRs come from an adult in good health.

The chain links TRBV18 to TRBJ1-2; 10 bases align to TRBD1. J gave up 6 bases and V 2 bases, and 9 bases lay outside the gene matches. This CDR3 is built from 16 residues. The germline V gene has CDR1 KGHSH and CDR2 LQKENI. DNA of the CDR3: TGTGCCAGCTCACCAAACATGCGGGACAGGGGCGATGGCTACACCTTC. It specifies CASSPNMRDRGDGYTF.

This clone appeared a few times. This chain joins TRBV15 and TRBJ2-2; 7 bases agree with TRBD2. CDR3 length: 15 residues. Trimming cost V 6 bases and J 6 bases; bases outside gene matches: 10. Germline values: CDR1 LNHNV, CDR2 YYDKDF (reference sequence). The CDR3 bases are TGTGCCACCAGTTCTTTCAGTGGGAGGGCCGGGGAGCTGTTTTTT. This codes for CATSSFSGRAGELFF. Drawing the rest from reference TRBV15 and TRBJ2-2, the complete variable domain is DAMVIQNPRYQVTQFGKPVTLSCSQTLNHNVMYWYQQKSSQAPKLLFHYYDKDFNNEADTPDNFQSRRPNTSFCFLDIRSPGLGDTAMYLCATSSFSGRAGELFFGEGSRLTVL.

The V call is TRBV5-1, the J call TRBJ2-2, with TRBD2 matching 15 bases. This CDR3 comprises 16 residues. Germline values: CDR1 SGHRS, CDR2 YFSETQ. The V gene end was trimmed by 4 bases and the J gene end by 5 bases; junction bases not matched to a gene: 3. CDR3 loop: CASSEGTSGRTGELFF. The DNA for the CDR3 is TGCGCCAGCAGCGAGGGGACTAGCGGGAGGACCGGGGAGCTGTTTTTT. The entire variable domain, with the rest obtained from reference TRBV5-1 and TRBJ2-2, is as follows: KAGVTQTPRYLIKTRGQQVTLSCSPISGHRSVSWYQQTPGQGLQFLFEYFSETQRNKGNFPGRFSGRQFSNSRSEMNVSTLELGDSALYLCASSEGTSGRTGELFFGEGSRLTVL.

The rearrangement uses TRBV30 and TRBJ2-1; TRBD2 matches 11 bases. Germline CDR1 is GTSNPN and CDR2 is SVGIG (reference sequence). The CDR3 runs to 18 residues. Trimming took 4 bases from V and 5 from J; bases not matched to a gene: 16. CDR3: CAWKRPGPSGGRDNEQFF. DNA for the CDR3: TGTGCCTGGAAAAGACCGGGCCCTAGCGGGGGGCGGGACAATGAGCAGTTCTTC.

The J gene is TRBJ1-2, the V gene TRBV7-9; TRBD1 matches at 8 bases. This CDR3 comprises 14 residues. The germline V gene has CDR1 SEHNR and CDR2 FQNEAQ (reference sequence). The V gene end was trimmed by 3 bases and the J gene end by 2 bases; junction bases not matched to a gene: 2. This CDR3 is CASSFGTGNYGYTF. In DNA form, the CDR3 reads TGTGCCAGCAGCTTTGGGACAGGAAACTATGGCTACACCTTC.

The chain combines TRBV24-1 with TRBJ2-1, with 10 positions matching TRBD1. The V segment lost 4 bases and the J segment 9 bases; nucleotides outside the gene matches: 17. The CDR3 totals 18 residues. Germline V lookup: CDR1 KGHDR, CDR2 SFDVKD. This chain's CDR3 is CATSDSGTGVLRTSEQFF. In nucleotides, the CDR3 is TGTGCCACCAGTGACTCCGGGACAGGGGTCCTGCGCACATCTGAGCAGTTCTTC.

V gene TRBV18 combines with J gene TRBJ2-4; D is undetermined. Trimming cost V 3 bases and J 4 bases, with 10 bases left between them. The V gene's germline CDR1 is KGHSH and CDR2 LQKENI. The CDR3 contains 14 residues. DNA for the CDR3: TGTGCCAGCTCACCCTACGGCACGAAAAACATTCAGTACTTC. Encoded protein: CASSPYGTKNIQYF. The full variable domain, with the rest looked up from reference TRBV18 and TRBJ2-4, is NAGVMQNPRHLVRRRGQEARLRCSPMKGHSHVYWYRQLPEEGLKFMVYLQKENIIDESGMPKERFSAEFPKEGPSILRIQQVVRGDSAAYFCASSPYGTKNIQYFGAGTRLSVL.

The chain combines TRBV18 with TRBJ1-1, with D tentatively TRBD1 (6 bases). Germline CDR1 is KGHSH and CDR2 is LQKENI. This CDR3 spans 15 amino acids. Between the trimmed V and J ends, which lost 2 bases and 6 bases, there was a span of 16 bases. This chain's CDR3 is CASSPRRDIGAEAFF. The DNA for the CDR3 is TGTGCCAGCTCACCAAGGCGGGACATAGGGGCTGAAGCTTTCTTT.

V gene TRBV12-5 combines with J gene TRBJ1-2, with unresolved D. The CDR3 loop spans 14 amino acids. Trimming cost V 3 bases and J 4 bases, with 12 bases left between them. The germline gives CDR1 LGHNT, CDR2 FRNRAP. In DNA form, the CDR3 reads TGTGCTAGTGGTTTAGGCCACAGAGGCTATGGCTACACCTTC. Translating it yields CASGLGHRGYGYTF.

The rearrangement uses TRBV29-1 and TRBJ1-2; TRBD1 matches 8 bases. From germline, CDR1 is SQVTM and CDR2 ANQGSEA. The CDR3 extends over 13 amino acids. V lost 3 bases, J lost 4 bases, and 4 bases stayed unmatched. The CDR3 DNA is TGCAGCGTTGACCAGGGGGCTGGCTATGGCTACACCTTC. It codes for CSVDQGAGYGYTF.

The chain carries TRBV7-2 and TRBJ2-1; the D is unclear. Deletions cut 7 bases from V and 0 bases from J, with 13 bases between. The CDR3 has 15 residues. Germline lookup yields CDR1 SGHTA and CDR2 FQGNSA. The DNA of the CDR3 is TGTGCCAGCACCTCACAGTCTATCTCCTACAATGAGCAGTTCTTC. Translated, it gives CASTSQSISYNEQFF.

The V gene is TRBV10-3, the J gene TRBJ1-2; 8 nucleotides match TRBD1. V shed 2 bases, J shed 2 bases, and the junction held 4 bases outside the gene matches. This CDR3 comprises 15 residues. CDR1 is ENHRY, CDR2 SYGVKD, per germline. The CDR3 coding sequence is TGTGCCATCAGTGAGAATGCAGGGGGCAACTATGGCTACACCTTC. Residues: CAISENAGGNYGYTF.

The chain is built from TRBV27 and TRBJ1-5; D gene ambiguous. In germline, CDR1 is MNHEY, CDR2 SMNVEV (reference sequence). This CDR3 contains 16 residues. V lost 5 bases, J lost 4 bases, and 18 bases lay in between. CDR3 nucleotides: TGTGCCAGCAGTAGCCTGGTAGGGAGCTTTAATCAGCCCCAGCATTTT. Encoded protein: CASSSLVGSFNQPQHF.

The CDR3 DNA reads as TGTGCCTGGACCAGGGTCCTTGAGACTGAAGCTTTCTTT. Amino acids: CAWTRVLETEAFF. The chain uses TRBV30 and TRBJ1-1, with TRBD1 as a possible D gene (5 bases). V lost 4 bases and J 5 bases, leaving 14 bases between the germline ends. CDR1 is GTSNPN and CDR2 is SVGIG in the germline V gene (reference sequence). CDR3 length: 13 amino acids.

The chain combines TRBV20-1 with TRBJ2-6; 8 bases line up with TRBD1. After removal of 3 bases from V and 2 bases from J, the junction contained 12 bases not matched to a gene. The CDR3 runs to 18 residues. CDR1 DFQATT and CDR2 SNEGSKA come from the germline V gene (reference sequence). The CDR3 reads CSASRGRGLHAGANVLTF. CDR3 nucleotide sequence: TGCAGTGCTAGTAGGGGCAGGGGGCTCCACGCTGGGGCCAACGTCCTGACTTTC.